A single sample is the source of the 22 T cell receptor beta chains below, sequenced in a study of PD-1 blockade in classical Hodgkin lymphoma. TCRdb's copy holds only in-frame clones and misses some; the assay was immunoSEQ multiplex PCR. The sample lists 4,900 or so clones, over 60% occurring once. Indicated time point: cycle 4 day 1 (C4D1), after 6 weeks of nivolumab. Autologous stem cell transplantation was followed by relapse in every patient, and brentuximab vedotin exposure varied. By magnetic negative selection, CD8+ T cells were isolated from the thawed PBMCs. Specimen: CD8+ T cells from blood, collected before the fourth cycle of nivolumab. The receptors were gathered from a human donor with classical Hodgkin lymphoma.

This clone appeared once. The chain recombines TRBV6-1 with TRBJ2-7; a weak D match, TRBD1 (7 bases). V lost 5 bases, J lost 3 bases, and 14 bases lay in between. The CDR3 covers 14 residues. From germline, CDR1 is MNHNS and CDR2 SASEGT. CDR3 residues: CASSPRQGGYEQYF. CDR3 coding DNA: TGTGCCAGCAGTCCCAGACAGGGAGGCTACGAGCAGTACTTC.

CDR3 bases: TGTGCCAGCAGCCCCGGGCTGGGACTAGCGGGAGGGGTCCACACGGATGAGCAGTTCTTC. Its translation: CASSPGLGLAGGVHTDEQFF. The chain has TRBV7-8 and TRBJ2-1; 16 bases match TRBD2. Trimming took 5 bases from V and 8 from J; bases not matched to a gene: 18. The germline V gene has CDR1 SGHVS and CDR2 FQNEAQ. There are 20 residues in the CDR3.

This chain uses TRBV27 with TRBJ1-1; D remains ambiguous. The CDR3 spans 13 residues. V was pared by 5 bases and J by 0 bases, with 7 bases between. Per the germline V gene, CDR1 is MNHEY and CDR2 is SMNVEV (reference sequence). The CDR3 nucleotides read TGTGCCAGCAGTCGTCAGGTGAACACTGAAGCTTTCTTT. This encodes CASSRQVNTEAFF.

The V gene is TRBV27, the J gene TRBJ2-7; TRBD1 matches 8 bases. J gave up 5 bases and V 3 bases, and 6 bases lay outside the gene matches. CDR1 and CDR2 (germline): MNHEY, SMNVEV (reference sequence). The CDR3 has 14 amino acids. CDR3 sequence reads: CASSLEQGGNEQYF. In DNA, the CDR3 is TGTGCCAGCAGTTTGGAACAGGGGGGCAACGAGCAGTACTTC.

This chain connects TRBV14 to TRBJ1-2; D remains unclear. The V and J ends lost 0 bases and 4 bases respectively, with 21 bases between them. Germline CDR1 reads SGHDN; CDR2 reads FVKESK. The CDR3 totals 18 residues. As DNA, the CDR3 is TGTGCCAGCAGCCAAGATAGAATAGAGTTAATTCCAGGCTATGGCTACACCTTC. This codes for CASSQDRIELIPGYGYTF.

In this sample, this clone turned up once. The gene calls are TRBV4-1 and TRBJ2-5; D tentatively reads TRBD1 or TRBD2 (5 bases each). The tail of the sequence fits TRBJ2-7 better, so the J call may be wrong. The CDR3 totals 14 residues. Germline values: CDR1 MGHRA, CDR2 YSYEKL. This CDR3 reads CASSQTGTTYEQYF. The CDR3 DNA reads as TGCGCCAGCAGCCAAACCGGGACCACCTACGAGCAGTACTTC.

This clone was observed a handful of times. This chain uses TRBV10-1 with TRBJ2-7, with D possibly matching TRBD1 (6 bases). Germline values: CDR1 WNHNN, CDR2 SYGVQD (reference sequence). The CDR3 spans 14 residues. The germline V and J ends were trimmed by 1 base and 4 bases, with 11 bases remaining between them. The CDR3 DNA reads TGCGCCAGCAGTGAGTTCGATACAGGGTACGAGCAGTACTTC. This encodes CASSEFDTGYEQYF.

The chain recombines TRBV11-2 with TRBJ2-6; 9 nucleotides line up with TRBD1. The CDR3 has 19 amino acids. Germline V gene data show CDR1 as SGHAT and CDR2 as FQNNGV. V shed 1 base, J shed 0 bases, and the junction held 7 bases outside the gene matches. The CDR3: CASSLVWGQGDSGANVLTF. CDR3 DNA: TGTGCCAGCAGCTTAGTGTGGGGACAGGGAGACTCTGGGGCCAACGTCCTGACTTTC. Variable domain in full (rest from reference TRBV11-2 and TRBJ2-6): EAGVAQSPRYKIIEKRQSVAFWCNPISGHATLYWYQQILGQGPKLLIQFQNNGVVDDSQLPKDRFSAERLKGVDSTLKIQPAKLEDSAVYLCASSLVWGQGDSGANVLTFGAGSRLTVL.

This clone was counted between two and nine times. The chain joins TRBV5-5 to TRBJ2-5, with D unresolved. The CDR3 runs 14 residues. Germline V lookup: CDR1 SGHKS, CDR2 YYEKEE (reference sequence). Trimming cost V 0 bases and J 2 bases, with 8 bases left between them. This chain's CDR3 is CASSLDGLQETQYF. CDR3 coding DNA: TGTGCCAGCAGCTTGGATGGGTTACAAGAGACCCAGTACTTC.

This chain joins TRBV5-5 and TRBJ1-2, with 7 bases aligning to TRBD1. The germline V gene has CDR1 SGHKS and CDR2 YYEKEE (reference sequence). CDR3 length equals 15 residues. Losses at the gene ends were 0 bases for V and 7 bases for J; bases not matched to a gene: 9. The CDR3 region is CASSLDGSGGSGYTF. In DNA, the CDR3 is TGTGCCAGCAGCTTGGACGGGTCAGGGGGTTCTGGCTACACCTTC.

The rearrangement joins TRBV28 to TRBJ1-1; 12 bases map to TRBD1. Germline V gives CDR1 MDHEN, CDR2 SYDVKM. J gave up 4 bases and V 6 bases, and 12 bases lay outside the gene matches. The CDR3 spans 17 residues. DNA for the CDR3: TGTGCCAGCAGCGCCGGGACAGGGGGCCCTTTTGCCACTGAAGCTTTCTTT. Protein product: CASSAGTGGPFATEAFF.

The gene calls are TRBV5-4 and TRBJ1-6, with D uncertain. This CDR3 spans 14 amino acids. Germline V gene lookup returns CDR1 SGHNT and CDR2 YYREEE (reference sequence). V was clipped by 1 base and J by 3 bases, with 5 bases between them. The CDR3 is CASSLTDYNSPLHF. The DNA for the CDR3 is TGTGCCAGCAGCTTGACGGACTATAATTCACCCCTCCACTTT.

This clone was recorded a few times. The J gene is TRBJ2-1, the V gene TRBV9; 9 bases are a match to TRBD2. CDR3 size: 16 residues. From germline, CDR1 is SGDLS and CDR2 YYNGEE. Unmatched junction bases numbered 8, after V lost 3 bases and J lost 4 bases. The CDR3 region has the DNA TGTGCCAGCAGCGGCCGCTCTAGCGGGGTTTACAATGAGCAGTTCTTC. It codes for CASSGRSSGVYNEQFF.

The chain is built from TRBV4-1 and TRBJ2-7; D might be TRBD1 (5 bases). The V gene lost 0 bases and the J gene lost 5 bases, with 17 bases spanning the gap. The CDR3 has 16 amino acids. Germline lookup yields CDR1 MGHRA and CDR2 YSYEKL. CDR3 in DNA: TGCGCCAGCAGCCAAGATCAAACAGGCCAGCACAACGAGCAGTACTTC. This encodes CASSQDQTGQHNEQYF.

V and J are TRBV6-5 and TRBJ2-1, with no clear D. Germline lookup yields CDR1 MNHEY and CDR2 SVGAGI. V was trimmed by 8 bases and J by 8 bases, leaving 10 bases between them. The CDR3 has 11 amino acids. This chain's CDR3 is CASDQEDEQFF. For the CDR3, the DNA is TGTGCCAGCGATCAAGAGGATGAGCAGTTCTTC.

The chain uses TRBV5-5 and TRBJ2-1, with 9 bases identical to TRBD2. In germline, CDR1 is SGHKS, CDR2 YYEKEE (reference sequence). This CDR3 has 15 residues. The V gene end was trimmed by 0 bases and the J gene end by 2 bases; junction bases not matched to a gene: 0. The CDR3, as DNA: TGTGCCAGCAGCTTGGGACTAGCGGCCTACAATGAGCAGTTCTTC. The encoded protein is CASSLGLAAYNEQFF.

The chain uses TRBV4-1 and TRBJ2-3; 8 positions match TRBD1. The CDR3 is 16 amino acids. Unmatched junction bases numbered 6, after V lost 2 bases and J lost 2 bases. CDR1 is MGHRA and CDR2 is YSYEKL in the germline V gene. DNA of the CDR3: TGCGCCAGCAGCCAAACGACAGGGGCGGACACAGATACGCAGTATTTT. This codes for CASSQTTGADTDTQYF.

This clone has only a few counts. V is TRBV7-9 and J is TRBJ2-7; D call uncertain. V was cut by 5 bases and J by 7 bases, with 18 bases left in between. The CDR3 is made up of 14 amino acids. Germline V gene data show CDR1 as SEHNR and CDR2 as FQNEAQ (reference sequence). The CDR3 here is CASSHLGQREEQYF. The CDR3 DNA is TGTGCCAGCAGCCACTTGGGCCAGCGCGAAGAGCAGTACTTC.

The chain is built from TRBV7-9 and TRBJ2-1, with TRBD2 matching over 7 bases. The germline gives CDR1 SEHNR, CDR2 FQNEAQ (reference sequence). The CDR3 sequence is 16 residues long. V was pared by 1 base and J by 4 bases, with 7 bases of the junction left unmatched. The chain's CDR3 is CASSLGKRDPYNEQFF. The CDR3 DNA reads TGTGCCAGCAGCTTAGGCAAGCGGGATCCTTACAATGAGCAGTTCTTC.

V usage is TRBV2 and J usage is TRBJ1-4; D is undetermined. The CDR3 extends over 15 amino acids. The V end lost 3 bases, the J end lost 7 bases, and 15 bases lay between the germline ends. CDR1 SNHLY and CDR2 FYNNEI come from the germline V gene. CDR3 region: CASSDVFGDPEKLFF. CDR3 bases: TGTGCCAGCAGTGATGTTTTCGGGGATCCTGAAAAACTGTTTTTT.

The chain is built from TRBV15 and TRBJ1-2; 9 bases are a match to TRBD1. CDR1 and CDR2 from the germline V gene are LNHNV and YYDKDF (reference sequence). This CDR3 has 14 residues. V lost 5 bases to trimming and J lost 4 bases; unmatched junction nucleotides: 5. The CDR3 reads CATSRDRDIYGYTF. The CDR3 nucleotides read TGTGCCACCAGCCGGGACAGGGATATCTATGGCTACACCTTC.

This chain links TRBV5-6 with TRBJ2-7, with a possible D match to TRBD2 (5 bases). Germline lookup yields CDR1 SGHDT and CDR2 YYEEEE. V was trimmed by 2 bases and J by 5 bases, leaving 11 bases between them. This CDR3 comprises 13 residues. The CDR3 protein is CASSFFLADEQYF. The CDR3 nucleotides read TGTGCCAGCAGCTTTTTTCTAGCTGACGAGCAGTACTTC.